A single sample gave rise to the 22 T cell receptor beta chains below, sequenced in a study of T cells in Graves' hyperthyroidism and ophthalmopathy. Using RNA transcripts as the source, TCR beta CDR3 regions were amplified. First-round RT-PCR with HTBI primers amplified the TCR CDR3 region. TCRdb re-called the multiplex PCR reads with MiXCR, one entry per CDR3 protein. The sample consists of about 300,000 distinct CDR3 sequences, around 20% of them appearing once. Source material: blood. Receptors were obtained from a man aged 50 to 59 with Graves' ophthalmopathy.

This clonotype was detected a few times. This chain links TRBV18 with TRBJ2-5; a possible D gene is TRBD2 (5 bases). The CDR3 has 15 amino acids. V was pared by 3 bases and J by 5 bases, with 16 bases between. Germline assignment: CDR1 KGHSH and CDR2 LQKENI. DNA for the CDR3: TGTGCCAGCTCACCTAATTCGGGGAGTGGTGAGACCCAGTACTTC. It is translated as CASSPNSGSGETQYF. The full variable domain, rest sourced from reference TRBV18 and TRBJ2-5, is NAGVMQNPRHLVRRRGQEARLRCSPMKGHSHVYWYRQLPEEGLKFMVYLQKENIIDESGMPKERFSAEFPKEGPSILRIQQVVRGDSAAYFCASSPNSGSGETQYFGPGTRLLVL.

This clonotype was recorded many times. The chain has TRBV7-2 and TRBJ2-7, with a tentative D call TRBD2 (5 bases). Germline CDR1 SGHTA, CDR2 FQGNSA. V was pared by 3 bases and J by 2 bases, with 8 bases between. This CDR3 region has 13 residues. CDR3 amino acids: CASSFRDTYEQYF. The CDR3 DNA follows: TGTGCCAGCAGCTTCCGGGATACCTACGAGCAGTACTTC.

This chain joins TRBV20-1 and TRBJ2-7; 9 bases map to TRBD1. Unmatched junction bases numbered 11, after V lost 5 bases and J lost 3 bases. This CDR3 comprises 15 residues. CDR1 and CDR2 from the germline V gene are DFQATT and SNEGSKA (reference sequence). The CDR3 bases are TGCAGTGCTGAACGGACTGGGGACAGGGACTACGAGCAGTACTTC. Protein: CSAERTGDRDYEQYF.

This clonotype was counted ten times or more. The CDR3 DNA sequence: TGTGCCAGCAGCCTCCAGGGAGCGGGAGTATCCAATGAGCAGTTCTTC. Amino acid sequence: CASSLQGAGVSNEQFF. The J gene is TRBJ2-1, the V gene TRBV7-2, with 8 positions matching TRBD2. CDR1 and CDR2 (germline): SGHTA, FQGNSA. The CDR3 contains 16 residues. Trimming took 5 bases from V and 6 from J; bases not matched to a gene: 12.

This clonotype was counted between two and nine times. The chain uses TRBV14 and TRBJ2-1; 9 nucleotides align to TRBD2. Germline CDR1 is SGHDN and CDR2 is FVKESK. V lost 4 bases, J lost 5 bases, and 9 bases stayed unmatched. This CDR3 has 16 amino acids. This CDR3 reads CASSPYWGGRDNEQFF. CDR3 bases: TGTGCCAGCAGCCCTTATTGGGGCGGGAGGGACAATGAGCAGTTCTTC. The whole variable domain, remainder taken from reference TRBV14 and TRBJ2-1, is EAGVTQFPSHSVIEKGQTVTLRCDPISGHDNLYWYRRVMGKEIKFLLHFVKESKQDESGMPNNRFLAERTGGTYSTLKVQPAELEDSGVYFCASSPYWGGRDNEQFFGPGTRLTVL.

The rearrangement joins TRBV5-5 to TRBJ1-2, with 10 bases fitting TRBD1. CDR3 length equals 16 residues. Germline V gives CDR1 SGHKS, CDR2 YYEKEE (reference sequence). The V gene end was trimmed by 0 bases and the J gene end by 8 bases; junction bases not matched to a gene: 10. CDR3 residues: CASSLGPGTGVRGYTF. CDR3 in DNA: TGTGCCAGCAGCTTGGGTCCCGGGACAGGGGTTAGGGGCTACACCTTC.

This clonotype was observed a few times. The rearrangement joins TRBV29-1 to TRBJ1-2, with 11 bases fitting TRBD1. V trimming: 3 bases; J trimming: 3 bases; junction bases outside the gene matches: 3. Germline CDR1 reads SQVTM; CDR2 reads ANQGSEA. The CDR3 totals 14 residues. CDR3 DNA: TGCAGCGTTGAGGGGGACAGGGGGGACTATGGCTACACCTTC. It codes for CSVEGDRGDYGYTF.

At least ten counts were recorded for this clonotype. The rearrangement joins TRBV2 to TRBJ2-2; 9 bases fit TRBD2. Germline V gives CDR1 SNHLY, CDR2 FYNNEI. There are 17 residues in the CDR3. The V and J ends lost 7 bases and 7 bases, in that order; junction bases with no gene match: 16. CDR3 sequence reads: CASTLAGQLTRGGELFF. CDR3 DNA sequence: TGTGCCAGCACCCTAGCGGGACAACTCACCCGCGGCGGGGAGCTGTTTTTT.

There are many counts of this clonotype. The gene calls are TRBV6-1 and TRBJ1-1; D is undetermined. Trimming took 2 bases from V and 1 from J, leaving 5 bases between them. CDR3 length: 13 amino acids. Germline-derived CDR1 and CDR2 are MNHNS and SASEGT. The CDR3 DNA reads TGTGCCAGCAGTGAATGGGGGAACACTGAAGCTTTCTTT. It codes for CASSEWGNTEAFF.

This clonotype occurred many times. The rearrangement uses TRBV5-1 and TRBJ2-5; TRBD2 aligns across 7 bases. The CDR3 spans 15 residues. Germline CDR1 and CDR2: SGHRS and YFSETQ. V shed 1 base, J shed 3 bases, and the junction held 6 bases outside the gene matches. CDR3 amino acids: CASSLYAGVEETQYF. DNA of the CDR3: TGCGCCAGCAGCTTGTATGCGGGAGTGGAAGAGACCCAGTACTTC.

Regarding this clonotype: One end of the junction is discordant with germline, which a read error may explain. The chain's CDR3 is CSARIAGDHYNEQFF. CDR3 nucleotide sequence: TGCAGCGCTAGAATTGCGGGAGATCACTACAATGAGCAGTTCTTC. This chain uses TRBV20-1 with TRBJ2-1; 7 bases agree with TRBD2. This CDR3 region has 15 residues. CDR1 is DFQATT and CDR2 is SNEGSKA in the germline V gene (reference sequence).

The chain uses TRBV19 and TRBJ2-7; D gene uncertain. Trimming took 4 bases from V and 3 from J, leaving 10 bases between them. Germline CDR1 is LNHDA and CDR2 is SQIVND (reference sequence). CDR3 length: 13 residues. CDR3 residues: CASSKTRGYEQYF. The CDR3 DNA follows: TGTGCCAGTAGTAAAACTCGAGGCTACGAGCAGTACTTC.

V usage is TRBV24-1 and J usage is TRBJ2-1; possible D gene TRBD2, 5 bases. Trimming pared 5 bases from V and 5 bases from J, leaving 18 bases between. Per the germline V gene, CDR1 is KGHDR and CDR2 is SFDVKD. The CDR3 runs to 16 residues. CDR3 protein: CATSGAEVRTNNEQFF. Here the CDR3 DNA reads TGTGCCACCAGTGGGGCGGAGGTCCGAACAAACAATGAGCAGTTCTTC.

Ten or more counts support this clonotype. This sequence joins TRBV2 and TRBJ2-7, with no clear D. The V gene's germline CDR1 is SNHLY and CDR2 FYNNEI. The CDR3 spans 13 residues. The ends were cut back, 4 bases at V and 5 bases at J, with 12 bases in the middle. The DNA for the CDR3 is TGTGCCAGCAGTGTCAAAATGTTTGACGAGCAGTACTTC. It translates to CASSVKMFDEQYF.

The chain is built from TRBV5-1 and TRBJ1-1; 8 nucleotides align to TRBD1. This CDR3 region has 16 residues. CDR1 is SGHRS, CDR2 YFSETQ, per germline. The J segment lost 0 bases and the V segment lost 3 bases, leaving 7 bases of the junction unmatched. CDR3 protein: CASSSGTGVVNTEAFF. Written as DNA, the CDR3 is TGCGCCAGCAGCTCAGGGACAGGAGTTGTGAACACTGAAGCTTTCTTT.

This clonotype has a handful of counts. The chain has TRBV7-9 and TRBJ2-7; weak D call: TRBD1 (7 bases). The V end lost 3 bases, the J end lost 6 bases, and 18 bases lay between the germline ends. This CDR3 has 15 residues. Germline CDR1 and CDR2: SEHNR and FQNEAQ (reference sequence). The CDR3 coding sequence is TGTGCCAGCAGCTTCTTTAGGGGGCGGCGGGGCGAGCAGTACTTC. Residues: CASSFFRGRRGEQYF.

This clonotype occurred many times. The chain uses TRBV3-1 and TRBJ1-1, with 8 bases lining up with TRBD1. Per germline, CDR1 LGHDT and CDR2 YNNKEL (reference sequence). There are 12 residues in the CDR3. Trimming at V came to 4 bases and at J to 8 bases, leaving 3 bases not matched to a gene. The CDR3 coding sequence is TGTGCCAGCAGCCTTAACAGGGGGGAAGCTTTCTTT. It translates to CASSLNRGEAFF.

This clonotype was observed a handful of times. The chain has TRBV19 and TRBJ2-1; 7 nucleotides match TRBD1. Germline V gene lookup returns CDR1 LNHDA and CDR2 SQIVND (reference sequence). V shed 5 bases and J 15 bases; nucleotides not matched to a gene: 7. The CDR3 is 11 residues long. In nucleotides, the CDR3 is TGTGCCAGTAGTCAGGGGGAAGTTTCGTTCTTC. It yields the protein CASSQGEVSFF.

This clonotype was found a few times. Possible read error: a much larger clone is one base away. The rearrangement joins TRBV2 to TRBJ2-1; 13 bases line up with TRBD2. Losses at the gene ends were 7 bases for V and 0 bases for J; bases not matched to a gene: 6. The CDR3 length is 17 residues. The germline V gene encodes CDR1 SNHLY and CDR2 FYNNEI. The CDR3 sequence is CASKLAGGRSSYNEQFF. As DNA, the CDR3 is TGTGCCAGCAAACTAGCGGGAGGGCGGAGCTCCTACAATGAGCAGTTCTTC. Drawing the rest from reference TRBV2 and TRBJ2-1, the complete variable domain is EPEVTQTPSHQVTQMGQEVILRCVPISNHLYFYWYRQILGQKVEFLVSFYNNEISEKSEIFDDQFSVERPDGSNFTLKIRSTKLEDSAMYFCASKLAGGRSSYNEQFFGPGTRLTVL.

This clonotype was observed at least ten times. The chain is built from TRBV11-2 and TRBJ2-7, with TRBD1 matching 9 bases. The length of the CDR3 is 15 residues. CDR1 SGHAT and CDR2 FQNNGV come from the germline V gene. The junction had 7 bases not matched to a gene; V was cut back by 5 bases and J by 2 bases. Here the CDR3 DNA reads TGTGCCAGCAGCCTTACCGGGACAGGGACCTACGAGCAGTACTTC. It yields the protein CASSLTGTGTYEQYF. Together with reference TRBV11-2 and TRBJ2-7, the CDR3 gives the full variable domain: EAGVAQSPRYKIIEKRQSVAFWCNPISGHATLYWYQQILGQGPKLLIQFQNNGVVDDSQLPKDRFSAERLKGVDSTLKIQPAKLEDSAVYLCASSLTGTGTYEQYFGPGTRLTVT.

This clonotype occurred a few times. An end of the junction differs from the germline gene, which may be a read error. The chain is built from TRBV7-3 and TRBJ2-3; TRBD1 matches at 7 bases. There are 13 residues in the CDR3. Per germline, CDR1 SGHTA and CDR2 FQGTGA. This CDR3 reads CASGTASTGTQYF. The DNA of the CDR3 is TGTGCCAGCGGGACAGCTAGCACAGGTACGCAGTATTTT.

Worth noting for this clonotype: The CDR3 does not end in the conserved phenylalanine or tryptophan, so this is likely a read error. The J gene is TRBJ2-3, the V gene TRBV6-2 or TRBV6-3; D might be TRBD2 (5 bases). This CDR3 has 15 residues. V was trimmed by 5 bases and J by 5 bases, leaving 17 bases between them. Germline V lookup: CDR1 MNHEY, CDR2 SVGEGT. The CDR3 DNA sequence: TGTGCCAGCAGTGGCCGGGATCCCCCAGGAGATACGCAGTATCTT. It codes for CASSGRDPPGDTQYL.